The 21 T cell receptor beta chains below all came from one sample that was sequenced in a study of CD8 T cells in Susac syndrome (dated by TCRdb to about 2019). Libraries were constructed by the immunoSEQ multiplex PCR assay. RNA was extracted using the RNeasy kit, and about 0.5 to 1 microgram was reverse transcribed with random hexamers. TCRdb reran the public reads through fastp at Q25 and MiXCR, keeping productive beta chains. Under each unique CDR3 protein, matching rows form one entry showing the most common genes and DNA. This sample gives about 200,000 distinct CDR3 sequences in total; roughly 94% of them show up just once. The biggest ten clones account for around 0.093% of the sample. Sequencing was carried out using CD4+ T cells from PBMCs. The receptors were gathered from a human donor in good health.

The rearrangement joins TRBV20-1 to TRBJ2-7, with D hard to call. The germline CDR1 and CDR2 sequences are DFQATT and SNEGSKA (reference sequence). The CDR3 totals 13 residues. Trimming shortened V by 0 bases and J by 3 bases, and 9 bases separated the two germline ends. DNA for the CDR3: TGCAGTGCTAGAGACCCGTTAGGCTACGAGCAGTACTTC. It specifies CSARDPLGYEQYF.

This clonotype was found a few times. V and J are TRBV5-6 and TRBJ1-2, with D unresolved. Trimming took 0 bases from V and 3 from J, leaving 3 bases between them. This CDR3 is built from 12 residues. CDR1 and CDR2 from the germline V gene are SGHDT and YYEEEE. The DNA for the CDR3 is TGTGCCAGCAGCTTGGCATACTATGGCTACACCTTC. Its protein is CASSLAYYGYTF.

The chain links TRBV18 to TRBJ1-1, with a tentative D call TRBD1 (5 bases). The germline V gene encodes CDR1 KGHSH and CDR2 LQKENI. The CDR3 is made up of 15 amino acids. V lost 0 bases and J lost 6, with 14 bases in between. The CDR3 loop reads CASSPPQGGDPEAFF. The CDR3 DNA sequence: TGTGCCAGCTCACCACCTCAGGGCGGAGATCCTGAAGCTTTCTTT.

The chain links TRBV29-1 to TRBJ2-1; 14 nucleotides match TRBD2. V shed 5 bases, J shed 7 bases, and the junction held 16 bases outside the gene matches. This CDR3 region has 18 residues. The germline gives CDR1 SQVTM, CDR2 ANQGSEA. The CDR3 protein is CSVTSGGLAGGKFNEQFF. The DNA for the CDR3 is TGCAGCGTTACCAGCGGTGGACTAGCGGGGGGCAAGTTTAATGAGCAGTTCTTC.

In DNA, the CDR3 is TGCAGTGCTGCCTTGGGACCGAGGGAGACCCAGTACTTC. This sequence encodes CSAALGPRETQYF. The rearrangement uses TRBV20-1 and TRBJ2-5, with D perhaps matching TRBD1 or TRBD2 (5 bases each). Germline CDR1 reads DFQATT; CDR2 reads SNEGSKA (reference sequence). The CDR3 runs to 13 residues. Trimming left V 5 bases short and J 5 bases short, with 15 bases between.

V is TRBV19 and J is TRBJ2-6; 9 positions agree with TRBD1. Germline CDR1 is LNHDA and CDR2 is SQIVND (reference sequence). Trimming took 2 bases from V and 1 from J; bases not matched to a gene: 6. CDR3 size: 18 residues. The CDR3 reads CASSIIGQGKSGANVLTF. The CDR3 nucleotides are TGTGCCAGTAGTATAATCGGACAGGGGAAATCTGGGGCCAACGTCCTGACTTTC.

The chain recombines TRBV5-8 with TRBJ1-1; 9 bases agree with TRBD1. Looked up from germline, CDR1 is SGHTS and CDR2 is YDEGEE. The CDR3 runs 16 residues. J was trimmed by 1 base and V by 4 bases; bases with no gene match: 8. CDR3 loop: CASSPERQGGNTEAFF. CDR3 DNA: TGTGCCAGCAGCCCAGAGAGACAGGGGGGGAACACTGAAGCTTTCTTT.

This chain joins TRBV30 and TRBJ1-3; D gene ambiguous. Germline CDR1 reads GTSNPN; CDR2 reads SVGIG (reference sequence). Trimming took off 2 bases at V and 2 bases at J, with 7 bases between the two ends. The CDR3 covers 13 residues. CDR3 loop: CAWSTGTGNTIYF. Written as DNA, the CDR3 is TGTGCCTGGAGTACGGGGACTGGAAACACCATATATTTT.

The CDR3 DNA is TGCGCCAGCAGTCAATCGTTTGAACGGGTGATGGTCTACGAGCAGTACGTC. Amino acids: CASSQSFERVMVYEQYV. This chain connects TRBV23-1 to TRBJ2-7; D is undetermined. TRBV23-1 is sorted into the ORF group, with uncertain function. The CDR3 has 17 amino acids. V lost 0 bases to trimming and J lost 3 bases, with 18 bases between them.

This clonotype was seen once. The rearrangement uses TRBV9 and TRBJ2-7, with 9 positions matching TRBD1. Per germline, CDR1 SGDLS and CDR2 YYNGEE. The CDR3 spans 14 residues. The J segment lost 6 bases and the V segment lost 3 bases, leaving 7 bases of the junction unmatched. The CDR3 here is CASSEGQGLVEQYF. CDR3 DNA sequence: TGTGCCAGCAGCGAGGGACAGGGTCTGGTCGAGCAGTACTTC. Full variable domain (rest looked up from reference TRBV9 and TRBJ2-7): DSGVTQTPKHLITATGQRVTLRCSPRSGDLSVYWYQQSLDQGLQFLIQYYNGEERAKGNILERFSAQQFPDLHSELNLSSLELGDSALYFCASSEGQGLVEQYFGPGTRLTVT.

The chain couples TRBV11-2 to TRBJ2-4; 7 nucleotides match TRBD2. Germline CDR1 and CDR2: SGHAT and FQNNGV. J was trimmed by 3 bases and V by 0 bases; bases with no gene match: 11. The CDR3 is 18 residues long. The CDR3 reads CASSLEIAGSGVKNIQYF. Here the CDR3 DNA reads TGTGCCAGCAGCTTAGAGATTGCAGGGAGCGGGGTCAAAAACATTCAGTACTTC.

The rearrangement links TRBV5-4 to TRBJ2-1; the match to TRBD2 covers 12 bases. V shed 5 bases, J shed 8 bases, and the junction held 8 bases outside the gene matches. Germline-derived CDR1 and CDR2 are SGHNT and YYREEE (reference sequence). This CDR3 region has 15 residues. The CDR3 DNA sequence: TGTGCCAGCAGAGCCGGGACTAGCGGGCCCGATGAGCAGTTCTTC. Translation gives CASRAGTSGPDEQFF. Supplemented by reference TRBV5-4 and TRBJ2-1, the full variable domain reads ETGVTQSPTHLIKTRGQQVTLRCSSQSGHNTVSWYQQALGQGPQFIFQYYREEENGRGNFPPRFSGLQFPNYSSELNVNALELDDSALYLCASRAGTSGPDEQFFGPGTRLTVL.

The V gene is TRBV20-1, the J gene TRBJ1-2; D gene ambiguous. With 1 base removed from V and 0 bases from J, the gap between germline ends came to 6 bases. This CDR3 is 13 amino acids long. CDR1 is DFQATT, CDR2 SNEGSKA, per germline (reference sequence). As DNA, the CDR3 is TGCAGTGCTAGAGTTCGTTCTAACTATGGCTACACCTTC. It codes for CSARVRSNYGYTF.

The CDR3 region has the DNA TGCGCCAGCAGCTTGGACCCAACCCTACTAGCGGGGGGGAGCACAGATACGCAGTATTTT. Amino acid sequence: CASSLDPTLLAGGSTDTQYF. This chain links TRBV5-1 with TRBJ2-3; 13 bases align to TRBD2. Germline values: CDR1 SGHRS, CDR2 YFSETQ. The J segment lost 0 bases and the V segment lost 0 bases, leaving 10 bases of the junction unmatched. This CDR3 region has 20 residues.

The rearrangement joins TRBV20-1 to TRBJ1-1; maybe TRBD1 (5 bases). The CDR3 has 11 residues. Germline CDR1 is DFQATT and CDR2 is SNEGSKA (reference sequence). The V end was cut by 8 bases, the J end by 4 bases, with 11 bases between. CDR3 amino acids: CSRGGSTEAFF. The CDR3 bases are TGCAGTCGGGGGGGATCCACTGAAGCTTTCTTT.

This clonotype was observed once. The V and J genes are TRBV28 and TRBJ1-1; D not resolved. The CDR3 consists of 11 residues. The V gene lost 5 bases and the J gene lost 9 bases, with 10 bases spanning the gap. Germline loops: CDR1 MDHEN, CDR2 SYDVKM. The CDR3 is CASSPLRQAFF. The DNA of the CDR3 is TGTGCCAGCAGTCCACTGAGACAAGCTTTCTTT. The entire variable domain, with the rest obtained from reference TRBV28 and TRBJ1-1, is as follows: DVKVTQSSRYLVKRTGEKVFLECVQDMDHENMFWYRQDPGLGLRLIYFSYDVKMKEKGDIPEGYSVSREKKERFSLILESASTNQTSMYLCASSPLRQAFFGQGTRLTVV.

The rearrangement uses TRBV19 and TRBJ2-1; D is unresolved. From germline, CDR1 is LNHDA and CDR2 SQIVND (reference sequence). CDR3 length: 14 amino acids. V was trimmed by 6 bases and J by 3 bases, leaving 12 bases between them. The CDR3: CASRFDGGYNEQFF. In DNA form, the CDR3 reads TGTGCCAGTAGATTCGACGGCGGCTACAATGAGCAGTTCTTC.

The chain uses TRBV25-1 and TRBJ2-7; D is unclear. V shed 4 bases and J shed 3 bases, with 13 bases lying between them. Germline CDR1 is MGHDK and CDR2 is SYGVNS. The CDR3 length is 14 residues. Written as DNA, the CDR3 is TGTGCCAGCAGTGGAAAAGGTGGGTTCTACGAGCAGTACTTC. Encoded protein: CASSGKGGFYEQYF.

The chain combines TRBV20-1 with TRBJ2-1; 7 nucleotides line up with TRBD2. J was trimmed by 1 base and V by 3 bases; bases with no gene match: 3. The CDR3 sequence is 14 residues long. CDR1 is DFQATT, CDR2 SNEGSKA, per germline (reference sequence). The CDR3 is CSASPSGSYNEQFF. The CDR3 coding sequence is TGCAGTGCTAGTCCTAGCGGATCCTACAATGAGCAGTTCTTC.

The chain combines TRBV5-4 with TRBJ1-2, with 11 bases that match TRBD1. The CDR3 is 15 residues long. J was trimmed by 4 bases and V by 1 base; bases with no gene match: 3. Germline CDR1 SGHNT, CDR2 YYREEE (reference sequence). The CDR3 protein is CASSLKGTGGYGYTF. CDR3 DNA: TGTGCCAGCAGCTTGAAGGGGACAGGGGGCTATGGCTACACCTTC.

The gene calls are TRBV3-1 and TRBJ2-7; D remains ambiguous. This CDR3 has 14 amino acids. Trimming shortened V by 0 bases and J by 8 bases, and 14 bases separated the two germline ends. Germline V gene lookup returns CDR1 LGHDT and CDR2 YNNKEL (reference sequence). CDR3 sequence reads: CASSQDPHTVQQYF. The CDR3 nucleotides read TGTGCCAGCAGCCAAGACCCCCATACGGTCCAGCAGTACTTC.